This T cell receptor beta chain came from a study of blood T cell repertoires in COVID-19. Study in general: From the United States, Italy and Spain came samples of acute and convalescent COVID-19. Sources were T cells, B-cell-depleted T cells, or PBMCs; the material itself was cDNA or gDNA.

Clinical history reported by participants formed the basis on which cohorts were assigned. In the source study's methods: Estimates of nucleated cell counts were drawn from the amplification of reference gene primers. The method was immunoSEQ multiplex PCR; TCRdb's version includes in-frame clones alone and lacks a portion of them. V and J calls and clone size come straight from that table; D and trimming were deduced from the DNA. This sample carries 150,000 to 200,000 clones, around four fifths of them seen once, and the ten largest clones take 10% to 15%. The clonotype comes from a woman aged 55-70 years who had recovered from COVID-19. Sequences were obtained from PBMCs or T cells enriched from blood (not recorded which).

CDR3 nucleotides: TGCGCCAGCAGCCAAGCGCATAGCGGTAGCACAGATACGCAGTATTTT. Translated, it gives CASSQAHSGSTDTQYF. The rearrangement uses TRBV4-1 and TRBJ2-3; D perhaps matches TRBD2 (6 bases). The CDR3 is 16 amino acids. Germline V gene sequence: CDR1 MGHRA, CDR2 YSYEKL. Deletions cut 1 base from V and 0 bases from J, with 11 bases between.